This T cell receptor beta chain was obtained from a study of CD8 T cells in Susac syndrome (dated by TCRdb to about 2019). In terms of the full investigation: Whether CD8+ T cell activation and differentiation in Susac syndrome was antigen driven was tested using repertoire sequencing. The study compared CD8+ T cell repertoire clonality among 12 healthy donors, around 14 Susac syndrome patients and approximately 16 multiple sclerosis patients.

RNA was extracted with the RNeasy kit and 0.5 to 1 ug was reverse transcribed using random hexamers. The immunoSEQ multiplex PCR assay, covering 54 Vbeta and 13 Jbeta segments, was used to amplify TCR beta CDR3 regions. Bias from PCR amplification was corrected by using a synthetic template baseline for primer optimization and for computational correction. In the paper's pipeline: Reads were annotated to V, D and J genes according to IMGT and were analyzed with immunoSEQ Analyzer, with only productive sequences retained. Clonality was calculated as one minus the Shannon entropy normalized by log2 of the number of productive unique sequences. For each patient and control, public and private clones were evaluated among the 100 most prevalent clones. Susac-specific clones were defined as absent from healthy and MS cohorts, 850 to 1,300 published viral clones and other ImmuneACCESS disease sequences. TCRdb took the public reads, trimmed them with fastp at Q25, ran MiXCR for clone calling and kept in-frame beta chains. Rows merge per CDR3 protein into single entries with the most common DNA and genes. TCRdb's processing, not the authors', yielded these V and J calls. In all, the sample holds 70,000 or so distinct CDR3 sequences, and roughly 94% of those were seen once. The ten biggest clones cover about 0.6% of the sample.

V ends up 4 bases short and J 1 base short, with an unmatched junction base count of 4. Inclusive of the bounding cysteine and phenylalanine, the CDR3 is 16 residues long. Only the CDR3 portion is preserved as DNA: 48 bases, with reading frame beginning at the first base. CDR1 SGHTA and CDR2 FQGTGA are derived from the germline V gene. Results and caveats for the whole study, not just this receptor: The TCR sequencing and HLA analysis was acknowledged to have included a relatively small number of individuals.

Peripheral blood CD8+ and CD4+ T cells from healthy donors, Susac syndrome patients and multiple sclerosis patients were profiled by high-throughput TCR beta sequencing. Multiple sclerosis controls were treatment-naive patients with stable or active relapsing-remitting disease fulfilling revised McDonald criteria. Bulk CD8+ and CD4+ T cells were purified by magnetic negative isolation, while CD8+ TEMRA cells were enriched using FACS. Blood was drawn into EDTA tubes, processed within 24 hours, and PBMCs were isolated by density gradient centrifugation. PBMCs intended for TCR sequencing were cryopreserved in liquid nitrogen and were subsequently thawed in a 37 degrees C water bath. A purity of at least 90% was achieved for sorted or isolated CD4+, CD8+ and CD8+ TEMRA cells. Notes on this clonotype: Its antigen remains undetermined. The sample holds no much larger clone one base away, and base qualities are not on file.

Recombination joined TRBV7-3 with TRBJ2-6, and 7 bases in between align with TRBD1. Sequencing used CD8+ T cells from PBMCs. This receptor was obtained from a human donor with multiple sclerosis. For the CDR3, the sequence is CASSSDRVSGANVLTF. DNA sequence: TGTGCCAGCAGCTCCGACAGGGTATCTGGGGCCAACGTCCTGACTTTC.